This is a list of T cell receptor beta chains from one sample in a study of blood T cell repertoires in COVID-19. Some clones are missing from TCRdb's copy, which holds only in-frame ones; the method was immunoSEQ multiplex PCR. The table has 200,000 to 300,000 clones, about 89% seen once. The sample was PBMCs or T cells enriched from blood (not recorded which). Receptor source: a woman aged 18-35 years who had recovered from COVID-19. Both conserved end residues are part of each CDR3. The D gene is left open where the match is weak. Part of the rows lack a size; the others show once, few, many or a class for expanded clones.

V,J,length,size,D,DNA,CDR3
TRBV27,TRBJ1-2,13,-,TRBD1,TGTGCCAGCAGACTGACAGGGTGGGATGGCTACACCTTC,CASRLTGWDGYTF
TRBV5-1,TRBJ2-5,15,few,TRBD2,TGCGCCAGCAGCACCTTTGCGGGGGTTGGTGAGACCCAGTACTTC,CASSTFAGVGETQYF
TRBV5-4,TRBJ1-2,13,-,-,TGTGCCAGCAGTTGGGACACTAACTATGGCTACACCTTC,CASSWDTNYGYTF
TRBV28,TRBJ1-1,15,-,-,TGTGCCAGCAGTCACCTCCCTACAGGGAACACTGAAGCTTTCTTT,CASSHLPTGNTEAFF
TRBV2,TRBJ2-3,15,-,TRBD2,TGTGCCAGCATAGGTAGCGGGGGGCCGACAGATACGCAGTATTTT,CASIGSGGPTDTQYF
TRBV11-3,TRBJ2-5,16,-,TRBD2,TGTGCCAGCAGCTTAGAGCTAGCGGGGGGGCCAGAGACCCAGTACTTC,CASSLELAGGPETQYF
TRBV6-2/TRBV6-3,TRBJ1-1,13,-,-,TGTGCCAGCAGTTACAAGGGACTCACTGAAGCTTTCTTT,CASSYKGLTEAFF
TRBV28,TRBJ2-7,17,-,TRBD2,TGTGCCAGCAGCCTTAAACTCATGCGGGGGGCCTCCTACGAGCAGTACTTC,CASSLKLMRGASYEQYF
TRBV27,TRBJ2-1,15,-,TRBD1,TGTGCCAGCAGGAGACAGGGTCAGCCCTACAATGAGCAGTTCTTC,CASRRQGQPYNEQFF
TRBV7-2,TRBJ1-4,14,-,-,TGTGCCAGCAGCCCAGGCCGGACTAATGAAAAACTGTTTTTT,CASSPGRTNEKLFF
TRBV11-3,TRBJ2-5,14,-,-,TGTGCCAGCAGCCCCATGTGGGGAGAAGAGACCCAGTACTTC,CASSPMWGEETQYF
TRBV5-6,TRBJ2-1,14,-,-,TGTGCCAGCAGCTCCGGAGGGCCATACAATGAGCAGTTCTTC,CASSSGGPYNEQFF
TRBV7-9,TRBJ1-1,12,-,-,TGTGCCAGCAGCTTATTACAGAAAGAAGCTTTCTTT,CASSLLQKEAFF
TRBV3-1/TRBV3-2,TRBJ1-5,14,-,-,TGTGCCAGCAGCCAAGATCTGCGTTATCAGCCCCAGCATTTT,CASSQDLRYQPQHF
TRBV9,TRBJ2-2,13,few,-,TGTGCCAGCAGCGTAGTTAGTCCGGGGGAGCTGTTTTTT,CASSVVSPGELFF
TRBV9,TRBJ1-5,13,-,-,TGTGCCAGCCCGTCGGTGGAGGATCAGCCCCAGCATTTT,CASPSVEDQPQHF
TRBV6-2/TRBV6-3,TRBJ2-3,15,-,TRBD2,TGTGCCAGCAGCTATGGACTAGCGGGGACAGATACGCAGTATTTT,CASSYGLAGTDTQYF
TRBV7-3,TRBJ2-1,21,-,TRBD1,TGTGCCAGCAGCTCCTCTCACCGCGCACAAGGACAGGGGCCCTCCTACAATGAGCAGTTCTTC,CASSSSHRAQGQGPSYNEQFF
TRBV5-1,TRBJ2-1,16,-,TRBD2,TGCGCCAGCAGCTTGGGACTAGCGGGAGGTATCAATGAGCAGTTCTTC,CASSLGLAGGINEQFF
TRBV28,TRBJ2-3,16,-,-,TGTGCCAGCAGTTTTAGTGTGAGAGTATTCACAGATACGCAGTATTTT,CASSFSVRVFTDTQYF
TRBV4-1,TRBJ2-7,15,-,TRBD2,TGCGCCAGCAGCCAAGAGGGGAGGGTTGGCCTGGAGCAGTACTTC,CASSQEGRVGLEQYF
TRBV27,TRBJ1-5,15,-,-,TGTGCCAGCAGTTTATACGGTTATAGCAATCAGCCCCAGCATTTT,CASSLYGYSNQPQHF
TRBV27,TRBJ2-7,14,-,TRBD1,TGTGCCAGCAGTACCGGGACAGGGTTTACCGAGCAGTACTTC,CASSTGTGFTEQYF
TRBV14,TRBJ2-7,16,-,-,TGTGCCAGCAGCCAAGATCTTACGGGGGGCGACTACGAGCAGTACTTC,CASSQDLTGGDYEQYF
TRBV11-3,TRBJ2-3,15,-,-,TGTGCCAGCAGCCCTCGACAAAGTAGCACAGATACGCAGTATTTT,CASSPRQSSTDTQYF
TRBV18,TRBJ2-3,15,many,TRBD1,TGTGCCAGCTCACCGGGACAGGGGGCATTCGATACGCAGTATTTT,CASSPGQGAFDTQYF
TRBV11-2,TRBJ2-7,17,-,-,TGTGCCAGCAGCAGAGACAGGTCGGAACTTGAGTCCTACGAGCAGTACTTC,CASSRDRSELESYEQYF
TRBV7-9,TRBJ2-3,14,-,-,TGTGCCAGCAGCTCCCAGGGTAGCACAGATACGCAGTATTTT,CASSSQGSTDTQYF
TRBV6-5,TRBJ1-6,14,-,-,TGTGCCACCTCCCGACAGGTGCCTAATTCACCCCTCCACTTT,CATSRQVPNSPLHF
TRBV14,TRBJ2-5,14,many,TRBD1,TGTGCCAGCAGCCACACAGGGGGCGGAAAGACCCAGTACTTC,CASSHTGGGKTQYF
TRBV15,TRBJ2-7,14,-,-,TGTGCCACCAGCAGGGCCTTGAACGGGAACGAGCAGTACTTC,CATSRALNGNEQYF
TRBV3-1/TRBV3-2,TRBJ1-5,14,-,-,TGTGCCAGCAGCCCCCAGGTACAGAATCAGCCCCAGCATTTT,CASSPQVQNQPQHF
TRBV13,TRBJ2-5,13,-,-,TGTGCCAGCAGTCGTTTAACTCAAGAGACCCAGTACTTC,CASSRLTQETQYF
TRBV7-2,TRBJ2-3,17,-,-,TGTGCCAGCAGCTTAGGCACCGGGGGACTGGGATGGGATACGCAGTATTTT,CASSLGTGGLGWDTQYF
TRBV10-2,TRBJ1-3,15,-,TRBD1,TGCGCCAGCATGGGACAGGAGAGCTCTGGAAACACCATATATTTT,CASMGQESSGNTIYF
TRBV9,TRBJ2-1,18,-,TRBD2,TGTGCCAGCACCCCAGGGGGTAGCGGGGGGGCGGGTCTCAATGAGCAGTTCTTC,CASTPGGSGGAGLNEQFF
TRBV10-1,TRBJ2-3,16,-,TRBD2,TGCGCCAGCAGTGATGCGTTGGCGGGAGCAAAAGATACGCAGTATTTT,CASSDALAGAKDTQYF
TRBV4-3,TRBJ1-2,15,-,-,TGCGCCAGCAGCCAAGCCCAGGGTCCCCCCTATGGCTACACCTTC,CASSQAQGPPYGYTF
TRBV7-8,TRBJ2-2,16,-,-,TGTGCCAGCAGCTTAAGGCAACAGGGTAACACCGGGGAGCTGTTTTTT,CASSLRQQGNTGELFF
TRBV7-3,TRBJ2-1,15,-,TRBD2,TGTGCCAGCAGCCCGGGACTAGCGGGAAACAATGAGCAGTTCTTC,CASSPGLAGNNEQFF